A selection of T cell receptor beta chains follows, all from one sample in a study of T cells expressing NK-cell markers. TCRdb re-called the 5' RACE reads; one entry per CDR3 protein, DNA not given. The repertoire table contains about 260,000 distinct CDR3 sequences. Sequencing was carried out using blood T cells: a sorted CD56 or NKG2C T cell subset, CD4+ or CD8+ T cells, or bulk PBMC T cells (not recorded which). These receptors were obtained from a man between 18 and 29 years old in good health. CDR3s include the opening cysteine and the closing phenylalanine or tryptophan.

length,J,V,CDR3
17,TRBJ1-6,TRBV7-2,CASSLGTPGQFNSPLHF
11,TRBJ2-3,TRBV6-5,CASSYQGTQYF
13,TRBJ1-1,TRBV6-5,CASNFRDGAEAFF
15,TRBJ2-4,TRBV5-5,CASSVAGLSKNIQYF
12,TRBJ2-1,TRBV12-3/TRBV12-4,CASSPETGAAFF
12,TRBJ1-1,TRBV6-1,CASRFMNTEAFF
12,TRBJ2-7,TRBV7-9,CASSFGSYEQYF
13,TRBJ2-1,TRBV30,CAWSVSTHNEQFF
14,TRBJ2-3,TRBV12-3/TRBV12-4,CASSRTGSTDTQYF
11,TRBJ2-3,TRBV6-5,CASGLGVTQYF
11,TRBJ2-2,TRBV25-1,CASKGPGELFF
13,TRBJ2-4,TRBV20-1,CSAPAARESIQYF
13,TRBJ2-1,TRBV12-3/TRBV12-4,CASSRDLDNEQFF
13,TRBJ2-7,TRBV24-1,CATSQPISYEQYF
16,TRBJ1-5,TRBV19,CASSIDRTANNQPQHF
13,TRBJ1-2,TRBV3-1,CASRGILDSGYTF
14,TRBJ1-6,TRBV19,CASCLGQGWAPLHF
15,TRBJ2-2,TRBV4-3,CASSQEGRTEGELFF
17,TRBJ2-7,TRBV20-1,CSARSYGGAGKNNEQYF
14,TRBJ1-2,TRBV15,CATSRGSLNYGYTF
14,TRBJ2-3,TRBV20-1,CSARVGGVSDTQYF
16,TRBJ2-5,TRBV20-1,CSAVLWGLADQETQYF
13,TRBJ2-7,TRBV12-3/TRBV12-4,CASSTPGIYEQYF
16,TRBJ2-7,TRBV5-1,CASSLETAGGNYEQYF
13,TRBJ1-1,TRBV11-3,CASSLPAEREAFF
15,TRBJ2-3,TRBV6-5,CASSYGSRHTDTQYF